This T cell receptor (beta chain) was identified during a study of blood T cell repertoires in COVID-19. Overall study context: Donors in the United States, Italy and Spain gave samples during acute or convalescent COVID-19. Nucleic acid was either cDNA or gDNA, and it came from T cells, B-cell-depleted T cells, or PBMCs.

This clone occurred a few times. V dropped 2 bases and J dropped 0 bases, with 17 bases sitting between them. Germline values: CDR1 GTSNPN, CDR2 SVGIG (reference sequence). This CDR3 has 16 amino acids. Authors' data handling: Amplification of reference gene primers provided the estimated nucleated cell counts. TCRdb's copy holds only in-frame clones and misses some; the assay was immunoSEQ multiplex PCR. Clonal size and the V and J genes are those of that table, whereas D and trimming came from the DNA. Of about 190,000 clones in the sample, approximately 86% were seen once. Sequenced: peripheral blood. The TCR sequence derives from a man under 40 with acute or convalescent COVID-19. The chain uses TRBV30 and TRBJ2-7; tentative D call: TRBD2 (5 bases). DNA of the CDR3: TGTGCCTGGAGTTTGGGCCGGGGTTATGACTCCTACGAGCAGTACTTC. Translated, it gives CAWSLGRGYDSYEQYF.